This is a list of T cell receptor beta chains from one sample in a study of T cells in Graves' hyperthyroidism and ophthalmopathy. One entry per CDR3 protein results from TCRdb running MiXCR on the multiplex PCR reads. The repertoire holds more than 300,000 distinct CDR3 sequences, with about 14% as singletons. Sequencing was performed on blood. These receptors were obtained from a woman aged 30 to 39 with Graves' ophthalmopathy. Both conserved end residues are trimmed from each CDR3. The size field is filled for only some rows; it gives once, few, many or a size class.

TRBV11-1	many	TRBJ2-7	ASSLRSYEQY
TRBV27	many	TRBJ2-3	ASSSAGTSGGAQDTQY
TRBV7-2	-	TRBJ1-6	ASSFIIGRGPDNSPLH
TRBV30	many	TRBJ2-1	AWTVSSYNEQF
TRBV12-3/TRBV12-4	few	TRBJ2-5	ASSTTEKQETQY
TRBV7-3	many	TRBJ1-2	ASSQGGTGGGYGYT
TRBV11-2	many	TRBJ2-3	ASSLGRRGDTDTQY
TRBV6-1	-	TRBJ1-2	ASSPGTGRIFGYT
TRBV20-1	many	TRBJ1-1	SARKSGQMNTEAF
TRBV7-2	many	TRBJ1-3	ASSRPAGGSDTIY
TRBV7-2	many	TRBJ2-7	ASSSDRGWYEQY
TRBV5-5	-	TRBJ1-5	ASSLAFYSNQPQH
TRBV13	-	TRBJ2-4	ASSSSGISIAKNIQY
TRBV28	-	TRBJ1-2	ASTPLRTGKGYT
TRBV6-1	many	TRBJ1-1	ASSAPQGVRVNTEAF
TRBV6-1	many	TRBJ1-2	ASTTGQYGYT
TRBV6-1	many	TRBJ1-1	ASSRQEGNTEAF
TRBV27	many	TRBJ2-3	ASSSPAQRGGTDTQY
TRBV28	many	TRBJ2-1	ASEHFRNEQF
TRBV19	-	TRBJ2-6	ASSIVRGHSSGANVLT
TRBV27	many	TRBJ2-7	ASRDRESYEQY
TRBV18	many	TRBJ1-3	ASSPKGQGAFGNTIY
TRBV6-1	few	TRBJ1-1	ASNPQVLTEAF
TRBV27	-	TRBJ1-1	ASSVHPGQGPF
TRBV7-9	many	TRBJ2-2	ASSHPGQANTGELF
TRBV18	many	TRBJ1-1	ASSPTQSPRGQAF
TRBV5-8	-	TRBJ1-6	TSSSDANSPLH
TRBV7-2	many	TRBJ2-3	ASSSGGTDTQY
TRBV2	many	TRBJ2-5	ATLPTAEETQY
TRBV6-2/TRBV6-3	many	TRBJ2-3	ASSYEGAGTDTQY
TRBV20-1	many	TRBJ1-5	SARDKWTVGNQPQH
TRBV2	many	TRBJ1-5	ASRDTGVPNQPQH
TRBV11-3	many	TRBJ2-3	ASSPPGQGTDTQY
TRBV7-2	-	TRBJ2-3	ASSLAAGANTQY
TRBV27	many	TRBJ2-5	ASSPSDVIETQY
TRBV4-1	few	TRBJ2-7	ASSQDTTVYSYEQY
TRBV27	many	TRBJ2-3	ASSFLTRDRIGTDTQY
TRBV11-3	-	TRBJ2-2	ASSAQLAAKNTGELF
TRBV5-1	few	TRBJ2-6	ASSLRNSGANVLT
TRBV5-5	-	TRBJ2-1	ASSLETVPYNEQF
TRBV6-1	few	TRBJ1-4	ASSRVANEKLF
TRBV12-3/TRBV12-4	many	TRBJ2-7	ASASGQAYEQY
TRBV6-1	many	TRBJ1-5	ASSEARRGGQPQH
TRBV6-1	many	TRBJ2-3	ASSVTNENTQY
TRBV11-2	many	TRBJ2-5	ASSSGQGYLSTQY
TRBV3-1	-	TRBJ2-7	ASSRQGYGYEQY
TRBV20-1	many	TRBJ1-1	SASALGKAF